What follows describes a single T cell receptor (beta chain). This sample is part of a study of T cells in Graves' hyperthyroidism and ophthalmopathy. Using RNA transcripts as the source, TCR beta CDR3 regions were amplified. HTBI primers were the set used in a first-round RT-PCR of the TCR CDR3. TCRdb reprocessed the multiplex PCR reads via MiXCR and lists one record per CDR3 protein. Among under 300,000 distinct CDR3 sequences listed, about an eighth were seen once. The CDR3 consists of 14 residues. Deletions cut 3 bases from V and 2 bases from J, with 7 bases between. This clonotype was obtained from a woman aged 25 to 39 with Graves' hyperthyroidism that later progressed to Graves' ophthalmopathy. This chain joins TRBV12-3 or TRBV12-4 and TRBJ1-4; D uncertain. The sample was blood. CDR3 bases: TGTGCCAGCAGTTTCGGTCAGACTAATGAAAAACTGTTTTTT. Protein product: CASSFGQTNEKLFF.